This note documents a single T cell receptor beta chain sequence. The entry originates in a study of OX40 agonist ivuxolimab in advanced cancers. CDR3 length: 11 amino acids. In germline, CDR1 is GTSNPN, CDR2 SVGIG (reference sequence). V gave up 3 bases and J gave up 4 bases, with 6 bases separating them. Repertoires were generated with immunoSEQ multiplex PCR, while TCRdb's copy carries only in-frame clones and drops some. In the table there are 60,000 or so clones, roughly 90% of which are singletons. This chain uses TRBV30 with TRBJ1-1; no definite D call. Source: CD4+ or CD8+ T cells sorted from blood, taken in a trial of the OX40 agonist ivuxolimab. This sequence originates from an adult with an advanced solid tumor such as melanoma, head and neck, liver or kidney cancer. CDR3 in amino acids: CAWSLGTEAFF. The CDR3 DNA follows: TGTGCCTGGAGCCTGGGCACTGAAGCTTTCTTT.